The text below deals with one T cell receptor (beta chain). Its antigen remains unidentified. Treatment in this sample: oral pan-JAK inhibitor, 5-10 mg twice daily. RNA, once extracted, was reverse transcribed into cDNA for use as the sequencing template. Method: immunoSEQ multiplex PCR; TCRdb's copy keeps in-frame clones and lacks some. The data show 100,000 to 150,000 clones, with over 55% seen just once and under 7.5% held by the top ten. Germline CDR1 is SQVTM and CDR2 is ANQGSEA. The junction had 15 bases not matched to a gene; V was cut back by 6 bases and J by 7 bases. CDR3 size: 15 residues. This record belongs to a study of CD8+ T cells in alopecia areata. Study-level background: Severity scores in treated patients reflected the percentage of scalp affected.

Whole-study results and caveats: The presence of one nonresponder keeps the tie between baseline CD8+ expansion and response uncertain. Tofacitinib produced a significant decrease in scalp clonality and in expanded CD8+ clones among the top 100. Patients shared TCRs less clearly than mice did, possibly for HLA-related reasons.

This specimen consisted of CD4+ T cells sorted from blood, obtained at week 4, from a patient treated with tofacitinib. The clonotype was recovered from a human donor with alopecia areata. The chain is built from TRBV29-1 and TRBJ2-4; the match to TRBD1 covers 7 bases. The CDR3 DNA follows: TGCAGCGTCCGTTATTTGACAGGGCGGACGAACATTCAGTACTTC. Amino acids: CSVRYLTGRTNIQYF.